This T cell receptor beta chain was identified in a study of blood T cell repertoires in COVID-19 (dated by TCRdb to the early 2020s). Background for the entire study: The collaborator samples originated in the United States, Italy and Spain and spanned the acute and convalescent phases of COVID-19. Where HLA class I and class II types were available, the types were taken from metadata supplied by the sample provider, not from assay-based typing. The prospective study material was composed of cDNA or gDNA derived from T cells, B-cell-depleted T cells, or PBMCs. The dataset comprised deeply sampled blood TCRbeta repertoires from subjects exposed to, actively infected with, or recovered from COVID-19. A de-identified subject ID, COVID-19 status, age in years and sex were almost always included in the sample metadata. Samples were obtained from the ongoing ImmuneRACE study (first 160 participants) and from 1,254 subjects provided by 6 global collaborators. The repertoires were released in a freely available public database meant as a resource for research on the immune response to SARS-CoV-2. Broader findings and caveats from the paper: Clinical and demographic metadata were provided uncurated, with the amount varying by source and participant.

TCRbeta CDR3 regions were amplified from genomic DNA by means of the immunoSEQ Assay, a bias-controlled multiplex PCR. The authors' pipeline ran thus. The number of nucleated cells in each sample was estimated by amplification of reference gene primers within the assay. Sequence reads were collapsed and filtered to measure the absolute abundance of every unique TCRbeta CDR3 rearrangement. For each sample, productive Simpson clonality was calculated by taking the square root of Simpson's diversity index across productive rearrangements. Entries here come from immuneACCESS through TCRdb and include only in-frame sequences with V and J called. Some clones fail to appear in such tables; in the studies checked, an unresolved V gene covers under half of the shortfall, and the cause of the remainder is unknown. V, J and clone size are those of that table, while D and trimming were read from the DNA. Across this sample there are around 330,000 clones, with 89% seen only once. The ten largest clones capture approximately 5% of the sample.

Trimming removed 3 bases from V and 0 bases from J, leaving 12 bases between the germline ends. Including the terminal cysteine and phenylalanine, the CDR3 comprises 15 residues. Only the CDR3 DNA is retained, 45 bases long and in frame from the first base. In the germline V gene, CDR1 corresponds to KGHSH and CDR2 to LQKENI. As regards this clone: Its specific antigen is unknown. Per-base quality was not reported, and no clone a single base away is much larger than it.

Participants in the prospective study were enrolled through a virtual design, were aged about 18 to 89 years, and lived in under 25 United States geographic areas. To assign participants to cohorts, the prospective study relied on clinical history that participants themselves reported in a screening survey and a study questionnaire. ImmuneRACE Cohort 3 recovered participants were defined by two consecutive negative NP/OP PCR tests, healthcare professional clearance, or symptom resolution. Each participant in the prospective study had whole blood, serum and a nasopharyngeal or oropharyngeal swab collected by mobile phlebotomists. Participants in the prospective study had the option to provide additional blood draws and questionnaires over a roughly 2-month period. Prospective study blood samples were shipped either frozen or at room temperature before DNA extraction.

What was sequenced was PBMCs or T cells enriched from blood (not recorded which). The V and J segments used are TRBV18 and TRBJ2-7; the D gene is perhaps TRBD1, from 6 matching bases. The sequence was collected from a man in his sixties who had recovered from COVID-19. The DNA sequence is TGTGCCAGCTCACCCCCCGGGACAAACTCCTACGAGCAGTACTTC. The encoded protein is CASSPPGTNSYEQYF.